This entry describes one T cell receptor (beta chain). Its antigen is undetermined. Using its own MiXCR run on the 5' RACE reads, TCRdb lists one record per CDR3 protein. The sample shows roughly 690,000 distinct CDR3 sequences, less than 7% of them seen only once. The data derive from a study of identical twins. Overall study results and limits: The study drew conclusions from cross-sectional statistical analysis, not from following the same donors. Twin pairs had excess sharing that was weaker in beta out-of-frame sequences.

V dropped 11 bases and J dropped 6 bases, with 15 bases sitting between them. Per the germline V gene, CDR1 is ENHRY and CDR2 is SYGVKD. The CDR3 is 12 residues long. The chain uses TRBV10-3 and TRBJ2-3, with unresolved D. This receptor was obtained from a man aged 18 to 30 in good health. Sequences were obtained from naive T cells sorted from blood. The CDR3 loop is CAAMGSGDTQYF. The CDR3 nucleotides are TGTGCCGCCATGGGGTCCGGGGATACGCAGTATTTT.